The 17 T cell receptor beta chains below come from one sample, sequenced in a study of cytomegalovirus exposure and HLA in healthy donors. It was with 60 Vbeta and 13 Jbeta primers that the PCR ran. Sequencing was performed with immunoSEQ multiplex PCR; in TCRdb, only in-frame clones are kept and a portion is missing. The sample comprises roughly 120,000 clones, approximately 80% of which are singletons, and roughly 0.87% rests with the top ten. Material: PBMCs. These receptors came from a woman in her twenties or thirties in good health and CMV-seronegative.

CDR3: CASSPFGTGGGEQFF. CDR3 nucleotide sequence: TGTGCCAGCTCACCATTCGGGACAGGGGGAGGTGAGCAGTTCTTC. This chain uses TRBV18 with TRBJ2-1, with 11 bases fitting TRBD1. The CDR3 covers 15 residues. Looked up from germline, CDR1 is KGHSH and CDR2 is LQKENI. J gave up 9 bases and V 2 bases, and 6 bases lay outside the gene matches.

J is TRBJ2-1 and V is TRBV11-3, with TRBD1 matching over 7 bases. V was pared by 5 bases and J by 2 bases, with 6 bases of the junction left unmatched. Germline lookup yields CDR1 SGHNT and CDR2 YENEEA. CDR3 length equals 15 residues. Written as DNA, the CDR3 is TGTGCCAGCAGCAAAGACAGGGTGGCCTACAATGAGCAGTTCTTC. It is translated as CASSKDRVAYNEQFF.

The rearrangement uses TRBV2 and TRBJ1-1, with D uncertain. The CDR3 is 14 residues long. Germline CDR1 is SNHLY and CDR2 is FYNNEI. Between the trimmed V and J ends, which lost 4 bases and 4 bases, there was a span of 13 bases. DNA for the CDR3: TGTGCCAGCAGTGTGGTAGTCCGGGGCACTGAAGCTTTCTTT. It translates to CASSVVVRGTEAFF.

This clone was seen only a few times. J is TRBJ2-1 and V is TRBV30; D may be TRBD1 (6 bases). Germline V CDR1 and CDR2: GTSNPN, SVGIG (reference sequence). Trimming stripped 5 bases from V and 3 bases from J, with 14 bases between. This CDR3 has 14 residues. CDR3 loop: CAWDTGNSYNEQFF. Here the CDR3 DNA reads TGTGCCTGGGACACAGGGAATAGCTACAATGAGCAGTTCTTC.

The chain joins TRBV6-5 to TRBJ2-5; no reliable D call. The CDR3 sequence is 12 residues long. CDR1 and CDR2 from the germline V gene are MNHEY and SVGAGI. V was clipped by 4 bases and J by 1 base, with 4 bases between them. This CDR3 is CASSSPQETQYF. As DNA, the CDR3 is TGTGCCAGCAGTTCTCCCCAAGAGACCCAGTACTTC.

This sequence joins TRBV6-1 and TRBJ1-2; no firm D call. Germline lookup yields CDR1 MNHNS and CDR2 SASEGT. CDR3 length equals 13 residues. The germline V and J ends were trimmed by 6 bases and 1 base, with 9 bases remaining between them. CDR3 sequence (DNA): TGTGCCAGCAGGGAAACTGATAACTATGGCTACACCTTC. Translating gives CASRETDNYGYTF.

This chain uses TRBV9 with TRBJ1-1; D unresolved. CDR3 length: 12 amino acids. Germline values: CDR1 SGDLS, CDR2 YYNGEE. V shed 3 bases and J shed 7 bases, with 10 bases lying between them. The CDR3 sequence is CASSAGLDEAFF. The CDR3 bases are TGTGCCAGCAGCGCCGGGTTGGATGAAGCTTTCTTT.

The chain combines TRBV28 with TRBJ1-1; tentatively, D is TRBD1 (5 bases). Trimming removed 5 bases from V and 4 bases from J, with 17 bases in between. This CDR3 region has 15 residues. The germline gives CDR1 MDHEN, CDR2 SYDVKM. CDR3 region: CASSRPGGLSTEAFF. CDR3 nucleotide sequence: TGTGCCAGCAGTCGCCCTGGGGGGTTGAGCACTGAAGCTTTCTTT.

This clone was seen only a few times. The chain is built from TRBV2 and TRBJ2-5; D may be TRBD2 (6 bases). V shed 4 bases and J shed 5 bases, with 11 bases lying between them. The germline CDR1 and CDR2 sequences are SNHLY and FYNNEI. There are 13 residues in the CDR3. The CDR3 bases are TGTGCCAGCAGTGCGACTAGGAGTGAGACCCAGTACTTC. This sequence encodes CASSATRSETQYF.

The genes are TRBV30 and TRBJ1-2; perhaps TRBD1 as D (6 bases). Trimming shortened V by 5 bases and J by 4 bases, and 11 bases separated the two germline ends. The germline gives CDR1 GTSNPN, CDR2 SVGIG (reference sequence). The CDR3 is 12 residues long. CDR3 protein: CAWAQGIYGYTF. CDR3 in DNA: TGTGCCTGGGCCCAGGGGATCTATGGCTACACCTTC. The full variable domain, in which reference TRBV30 and TRBJ1-2 provide the parts outside the CDR3, is SQTIHQWPATLVQPVGSPLSLECTVEGTSNPNLYWYRQAAGRGLQLLFYSVGIGQISSEVPQNLSASRPQDRQFILSSKKLLLSDSGFYLCAWAQGIYGYTFGSGTRLTVV.

V is TRBV5-1 and J is TRBJ2-2, with unresolved D. V was cut by 2 bases and J by 1 base, with 15 bases left in between. This CDR3 is 17 amino acids long. Germline assignment: CDR1 SGHRS and CDR2 YFSETQ. The DNA for the CDR3 is TGCGCCAGCAGCTTAAACGTACGGTCTGGGAACACCGGGGAGCTGTTTTTT. Its translation: CASSLNVRSGNTGELFF.

The chain carries TRBV29-1 and TRBJ2-5, with a weak D call TRBD2 (5 bases). The germline V gene encodes CDR1 SQVTM and CDR2 ANQGSEA. There are 14 residues in the CDR3. Trimming pared 3 bases from V and 5 bases from J, leaving 16 bases between. Here the CDR3 reads CSVDRGQVGETQYF. The CDR3 coding sequence is TGCAGCGTTGACCGAGGGCAGGTTGGGGAGACCCAGTACTTC.

This clone was observed a single time. The V and J genes are TRBV4-2 and TRBJ2-1, with TRBD2 matching over 11 bases. Trimming took 4 bases from V and 3 from J; bases not matched to a gene: 5. The CDR3 is 16 amino acids. Germline CDR1 and CDR2: LGHNA and YNFKEQ. This CDR3 is CASSPVAGGYYNEQFF. The CDR3, as DNA: TGTGCCAGCAGCCCCGTAGCGGGAGGGTACTACAATGAGCAGTTCTTC.

The chain is built from TRBV7-3 and TRBJ2-2, with TRBD2 matching over 11 bases. With 4 bases clipped from V and 8 bases from J, the junction kept 6 bases outside the gene matches. The CDR3 length is 15 residues. Germline V gene data show CDR1 as SGHTA and CDR2 as FQGTGA. This CDR3 is CASSSGLAVGGELFF. The CDR3 nucleotides are TGTGCCAGCAGCTCGGGACTAGCGGTGGGAGGGGAGCTGTTTTTT.

CDR3 sequence reads: CASSSTGGGGYTF. CDR3 nucleotide sequence: TGTGCCAGCAGTTCCACAGGGGGCGGTGGCTACACCTTC. V gene TRBV27 combines with J gene TRBJ1-2; 9 nucleotides agree with TRBD1. The germline V gene encodes CDR1 MNHEY and CDR2 SMNVEV (reference sequence). There are 13 residues in the CDR3. The trim removed 4 bases at V and 7 bases at J, leaving 4 bases unmatched.

This clone was picked up a small number of times. The chain has TRBV30 and TRBJ1-1, with a weak D call TRBD1 (6 bases). The V end was cut by 5 bases, the J end by 10 bases, with 14 bases between. CDR1 is GTSNPN, CDR2 SVGIG, per germline (reference sequence). The CDR3 is 11 amino acids. For the CDR3, the DNA is TGTGCCTGGGACTTAACAGGGTTAGCTTTCTTT. This codes for CAWDLTGLAFF.

This rearrangement joins TRBV29-1 to TRBJ2-7; maybe TRBD1 (6 bases). The CDR3 spans 13 residues. CDR1 and CDR2 (germline): SQVTM, ANQGSEA. The V end lost 2 bases, the J end lost 9 bases, and 17 bases lay between the germline ends. The CDR3 nucleotides read TGCAGCGTTGAACGACCCGACAGGCTGGCGCAGTACTTC. Amino acids: CSVERPDRLAQYF.